The 16 T cell receptor beta chains below all came from one sample that was sequenced in a study of response to subunit inactivated influenza vaccine. Via MiXCR, TCRdb re-called the RT-PCR reads, giving one row per CDR3 protein. The sample shows about 800,000 distinct CDR3 sequences, 21% of them seen only once. The sample was PBMCs from blood, taken about 5 days after vaccination. The receptors here all came from a man aged 50-60 years who received an inactivated influenza vaccine.

CDR3 sequence (DNA): TGCGCCAGCAGCTTGGTTTACAGGGCGGATGAGCAGTTCTTC. It codes for CASSLVYRADEQFF. J is TRBJ2-1 and V is TRBV5-1; tentative D call: TRBD1 (6 bases). Germline V gene lookup returns CDR1 SGHRS and CDR2 YFSETQ. The CDR3 covers 14 residues. Trimming pared 0 bases from V and 8 bases from J, leaving 12 bases between.

The V gene is TRBV4-3, the J gene TRBJ1-4; 7 bases are a match to TRBD1. After removal of 0 bases from V and 0 bases from J, the junction contained 7 bases not matched to a gene. The CDR3 is made up of 18 amino acids. Germline CDR1 and CDR2: LGHNA and YSLEER. The CDR3 loop reads CASSQDLGQASTNEKLFF. CDR3 bases: TGCGCCAGCAGCCAAGATTTAGGACAGGCGTCAACTAATGAAAAACTGTTTTTT.

The chain is built from TRBV6-6 and TRBJ2-7; D remains unclear. The V and J ends lost 2 bases and 3 bases respectively, with 8 bases between them. This CDR3 is built from 13 residues. Germline assignment: CDR1 MNHNY and CDR2 SVGAGI (reference sequence). CDR3: CASSYRNRYEQYF. The CDR3 coding sequence is TGTGCCAGCAGTTACAGGAACCGCTACGAGCAGTACTTC.

This clonotype has a handful of counts. The CDR3 here is CASSPTLQGAKGGELFF. The CDR3 DNA reads as TGTGCCAGCAGCCCCACCCTACAGGGGGCGAAGGGCGGGGAGCTGTTTTTT. The J gene is TRBJ2-2, the V gene TRBV9, with 9 positions matching TRBD1. After removal of 4 bases from V and 7 bases from J, the junction contained 14 bases not matched to a gene. This CDR3 region has 17 residues. Germline CDR1 reads SGDLS; CDR2 reads YYNGEE. Full variable domain (missing parts from reference TRBV9 and TRBJ2-2): DSGVTQTPKHLITATGQRVTLRCSPRSGDLSVYWYQQSLDQGLQFLIQYYNGEERAKGNILERFSAQQFPDLHSELNLSSLELGDSALYFCASSPTLQGAKGGELFFGEGSRLTVL.

This clonotype was seen a handful of times. The chain is built from TRBV12-3 or TRBV12-4 and TRBJ2-3; D is ambiguous. The CDR3 runs to 15 residues. V was pared by 3 bases and J by 2 bases, with 12 bases between. CDR3 loop: CASSLLWASTDTQYF. The CDR3 DNA reads TGTGCCAGCAGTTTGCTTTGGGCCTCCACAGATACGCAGTATTTT.

The chain recombines TRBV10-2 with TRBJ2-3; D may be TRBD1 (6 bases). This CDR3 is 14 amino acids long. CDR1 WSHSY and CDR2 SAAADI come from the germline V gene. Trimming removed 6 bases at V and 5 bases at J, with 15 bases between. The DNA for the CDR3 is TGCGCCAGCAGAGACCACCCAGGGGTAGATACGCAGTATTTT. Its translation: CASRDHPGVDTQYF.

This clonotype appeared once. V gene TRBV5-6 combines with J gene TRBJ2-7; TRBD1 or TRBD2 may be the D gene (5 bases each). The CDR3 sequence is 14 residues long. Trimming removed 9 bases from V and 2 bases from J, with 18 bases in between. The V gene's germline CDR1 is SGHDT and CDR2 YYEEEE. CDR3 residues: CAMGSGTFTYEQYF. In DNA form, the CDR3 reads TGTGCCATGGGCTCCGGGACGTTCACCTACGAGCAGTACTTC.

The chain combines TRBV12-3 or TRBV12-4 with TRBJ2-1, with D possibly matching TRBD1 (6 bases). Trimming took 5 bases from V and 3 from J, leaving 17 bases between them. The CDR3 extends over 16 amino acids. The chain's CDR3 is CASSRSGHPGYNEQFF. The DNA of the CDR3 is TGTGCCAGCAGTCGCTCGGGACACCCCGGCTACAATGAGCAGTTCTTC.

J is TRBJ2-1 and V is TRBV4-3; 10 nucleotides match TRBD2. Unmatched junction bases numbered 10, after V lost 2 bases and J lost 0 bases. The germline V gene has CDR1 LGHNA and CDR2 YSLEER. This CDR3 comprises 19 residues. CDR3 residues: CASSQRDGLAGDSYNEQFF. Here the CDR3 DNA reads TGCGCCAGCAGCCAAAGGGACGGTCTAGCGGGAGACTCCTACAATGAGCAGTTCTTC.

This clonotype was seen only a few times. CDR3 protein: CASRPPLAGEETQYF. DNA of the CDR3: TGTGCCAGCAGACCCCCCCTAGCAGGGGAAGAGACCCAGTACTTC. The chain recombines TRBV12-3 or TRBV12-4 with TRBJ2-5; perhaps TRBD1 as D (6 bases). The CDR3 contains 15 residues. Trimming cost V 6 bases and J 3 bases, with 17 bases left between them.

The CDR3 loop reads CASSAYGTTLSYEQYF. The CDR3 DNA reads as TGTGCCAGCAGTGCCTACGGGACAACCTTATCCTACGAGCAGTACTTC. The chain links TRBV28 to TRBJ2-7; tentatively, D is TRBD1 (6 bases). Germline assignment: CDR1 MDHEN and CDR2 SYDVKM. Trimming took off 5 bases at V and 1 base at J, with 18 bases between the two ends. There are 16 residues in the CDR3.

The chain carries TRBV20-1 and TRBJ2-7, with 12 bases identical to TRBD1. Germline CDR1 DFQATT, CDR2 SNEGSKA (reference sequence). After removal of 6 bases from V and 6 bases from J, the junction contained 9 bases not matched to a gene. The CDR3 loop spans 14 amino acids. CDR3 residues: CSAHIRDRGREQYF. In DNA, the CDR3 is TGCAGTGCACACATTAGGGACAGGGGGCGCGAGCAGTACTTC.

J is TRBJ2-1 and V is TRBV12-3 or TRBV12-4; 7 nucleotides line up with TRBD1. This CDR3 is built from 13 residues. The V segment lost 7 bases and the J segment 4 bases; nucleotides outside the gene matches: 4. The CDR3 is CASKGTEYNEQFF. CDR3 in DNA: TGTGCCAGCAAAGGGACAGAATACAATGAGCAGTTCTTC.

This clonotype was seen more than once but under ten times. This chain links TRBV7-9 with TRBJ2-1, with D perhaps matching TRBD2 (5 bases). CDR1 SEHNR and CDR2 FQNEAQ come from the germline V gene (reference sequence). The length of the CDR3 is 16 residues. V was trimmed by 3 bases and J by 0 bases, leaving 12 bases between them. Written as DNA, the CDR3 is TGTGCCAGCAGCTTCCGGACTGGGAGCTCCTACAATGAGCAGTTCTTC. As protein: CASSFRTGSSYNEQFF.

The chain combines TRBV3-1 with TRBJ2-7; D is unresolved. Germline V gives CDR1 LGHDT, CDR2 YNNKEL (reference sequence). The ends were cut back, 3 bases at V and 3 bases at J, with 9 bases in the middle. The CDR3 has 13 amino acids. The CDR3 reads CASSHGSFYEQYF. CDR3 bases: TGTGCCAGCAGCCATGGATCCTTCTACGAGCAGTACTTC.

The J gene is TRBJ2-1, the V gene TRBV24-1; D possibly uses TRBD1 or TRBD2 (7 bases each). The CDR3 runs to 20 residues. Germline CDR1 and CDR2: KGHDR and SFDVKD. V dropped 5 bases and J dropped 0 bases, with 25 bases sitting between them. Written as DNA, the CDR3 is TGTGCCACCAGTGTGTCCGCGCGGGAGACAGGGCGATCCTCCTACAATGAGCAGTTCTTC. Its translation is CATSVSARETGRSSYNEQFF.